The entry that follows covers one T cell receptor (beta chain) sequence. Its antigen remains unidentified. This sample was included in a study of radiotherapy plus CTLA-4 blockade in lung cancer. Study information: Patients showed objective responses in 15% to 20% of cases and disease control in approximately 28%. Study observations and caveats: Radiotherapy was combined with ipilimumab, and tumor-derived TCR clones then expanded in blood.

Profiling relied on immunoSEQ multiplex PCR, and the TCRdb table lists in-frame clones only, not all of them. Of tens of thousands of clones listed, roughly three quarters are singletons. The CDR3 contains 14 residues. Germline V CDR1 and CDR2: SGHKS, YYEKEE (reference sequence). Deletions cut 2 bases from V and 5 bases from J, with 10 bases between. Chemo-refractory metastatic non-small-cell lung cancer patients underwent focal radiation alongside CTLA-4 blockade with ipilimumab. The J gene is TRBJ1-4, the V gene TRBV5-5; D gene ambiguous. The sequences come from peripheral blood, collected from a patient treated with radiotherapy plus ipilimumab. The sequence was collected from a human donor with non-small cell lung cancer who had a partial response to radiotherapy plus ipilimumab. CDR3 in DNA: TGTGCCAGCAGCTTCACTGGGCAGAATGAAAAACTGTTTTTT. Its translation: CASSFTGQNEKLFF.